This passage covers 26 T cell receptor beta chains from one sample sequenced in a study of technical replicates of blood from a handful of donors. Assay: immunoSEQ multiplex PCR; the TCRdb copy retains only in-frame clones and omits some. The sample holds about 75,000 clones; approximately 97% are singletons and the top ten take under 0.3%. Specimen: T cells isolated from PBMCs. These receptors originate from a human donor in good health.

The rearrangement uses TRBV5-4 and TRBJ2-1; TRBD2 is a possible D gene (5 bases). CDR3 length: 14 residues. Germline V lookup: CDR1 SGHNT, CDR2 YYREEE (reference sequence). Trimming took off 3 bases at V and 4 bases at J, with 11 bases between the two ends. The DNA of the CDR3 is TGTGCCAGCAGCTCGAATAGCGAATACAATGAGCAGTTCTTC. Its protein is CASSSNSEYNEQFF.

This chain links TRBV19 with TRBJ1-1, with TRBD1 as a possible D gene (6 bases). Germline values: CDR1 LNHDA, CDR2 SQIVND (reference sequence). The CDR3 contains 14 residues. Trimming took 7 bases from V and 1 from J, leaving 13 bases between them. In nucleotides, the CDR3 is TGTGCCAGTAAAGGAGCGACAGGGAACACTGAAGCTTTCTTT. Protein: CASKGATGNTEAFF.

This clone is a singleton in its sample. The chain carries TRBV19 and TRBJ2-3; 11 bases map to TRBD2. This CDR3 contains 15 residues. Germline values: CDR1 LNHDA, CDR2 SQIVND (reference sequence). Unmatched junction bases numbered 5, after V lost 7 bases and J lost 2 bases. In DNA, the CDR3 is TGTGCCAGTATCCGACTAGCGGGATACACAGATACGCAGTATTTT. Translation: CASIRLAGYTDTQYF.

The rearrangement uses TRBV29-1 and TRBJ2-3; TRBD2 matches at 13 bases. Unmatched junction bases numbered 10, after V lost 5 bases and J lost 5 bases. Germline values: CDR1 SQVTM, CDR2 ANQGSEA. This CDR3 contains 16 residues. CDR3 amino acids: CSVPTSGRAYGDTQYF. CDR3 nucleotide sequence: TGCAGCGTTCCCACTAGCGGGAGGGCCTACGGAGATACGCAGTATTTT.

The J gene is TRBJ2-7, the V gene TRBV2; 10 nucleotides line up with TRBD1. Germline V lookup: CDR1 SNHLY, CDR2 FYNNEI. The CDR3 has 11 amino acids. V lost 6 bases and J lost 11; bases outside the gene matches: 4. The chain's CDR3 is CASRGQGMEYF. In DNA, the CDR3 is TGTGCCAGCAGGGGACAGGGGATGGAGTACTTC.

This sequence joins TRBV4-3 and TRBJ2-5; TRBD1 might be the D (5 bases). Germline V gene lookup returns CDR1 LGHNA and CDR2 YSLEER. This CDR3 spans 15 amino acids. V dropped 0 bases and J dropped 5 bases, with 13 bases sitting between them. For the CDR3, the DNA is TGCGCCAGCAGCCAAGATCTCGCAGGGTGGGAGACCCAGTACTTC. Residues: CASSQDLAGWETQYF.

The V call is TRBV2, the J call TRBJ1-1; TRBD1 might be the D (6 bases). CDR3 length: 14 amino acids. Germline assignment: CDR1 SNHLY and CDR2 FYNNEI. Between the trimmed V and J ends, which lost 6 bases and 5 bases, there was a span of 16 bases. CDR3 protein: CASSPNRVGTEAFF. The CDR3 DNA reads TGTGCCAGCAGCCCCAACAGGGTTGGGACTGAAGCTTTCTTT. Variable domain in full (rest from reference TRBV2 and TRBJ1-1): EPEVTQTPSHQVTQMGQEVILRCVPISNHLYFYWYRQILGQKVEFLVSFYNNEISEKSEIFDDQFSVERPDGSNFTLKIRSTKLEDSAMYFCASSPNRVGTEAFFGQGTRLTVV.

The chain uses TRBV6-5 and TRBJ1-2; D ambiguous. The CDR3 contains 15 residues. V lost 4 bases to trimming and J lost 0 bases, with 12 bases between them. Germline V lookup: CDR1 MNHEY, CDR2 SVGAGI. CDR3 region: CASSSPYGTNYGYTF. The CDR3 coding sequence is TGTGCCAGCAGTTCTCCTTACGGGACTAACTATGGCTACACCTTC.

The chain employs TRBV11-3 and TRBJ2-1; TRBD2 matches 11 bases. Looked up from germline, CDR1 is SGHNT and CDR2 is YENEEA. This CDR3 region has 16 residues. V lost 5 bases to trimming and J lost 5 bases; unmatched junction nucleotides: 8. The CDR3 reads CASSPIAGGTHNEQFF. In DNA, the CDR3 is TGTGCCAGCAGCCCGATAGCGGGAGGGACTCACAATGAGCAGTTCTTC.

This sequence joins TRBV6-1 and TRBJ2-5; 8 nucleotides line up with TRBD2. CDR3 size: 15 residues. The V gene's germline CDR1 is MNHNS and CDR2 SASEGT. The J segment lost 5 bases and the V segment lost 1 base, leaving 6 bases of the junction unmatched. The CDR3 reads CASSEVLKRGETQYF. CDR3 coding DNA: TGTGCCAGCAGTGAAGTCCTTAAGCGGGGGGAGACCCAGTACTTC.

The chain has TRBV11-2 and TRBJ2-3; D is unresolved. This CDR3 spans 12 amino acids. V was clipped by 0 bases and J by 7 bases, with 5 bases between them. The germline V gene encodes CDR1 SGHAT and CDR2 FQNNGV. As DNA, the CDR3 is TGTGCCAGCAGCTTAGATATCCATACGCAGTATTTT. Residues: CASSLDIHTQYF. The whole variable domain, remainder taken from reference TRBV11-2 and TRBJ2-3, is EAGVAQSPRYKIIEKRQSVAFWCNPISGHATLYWYQQILGQGPKLLIQFQNNGVVDDSQLPKDRFSAERLKGVDSTLKIQPAKLEDSAVYLCASSLDIHTQYFGPGTRLTVL.

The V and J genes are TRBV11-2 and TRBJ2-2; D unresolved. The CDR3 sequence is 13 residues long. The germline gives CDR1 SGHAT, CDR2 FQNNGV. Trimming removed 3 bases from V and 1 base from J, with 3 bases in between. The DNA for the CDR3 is TGTGCCAGCAGCTTCCGGAACACCGGGGAGCTGTTTTTT. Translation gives CASSFRNTGELFF.

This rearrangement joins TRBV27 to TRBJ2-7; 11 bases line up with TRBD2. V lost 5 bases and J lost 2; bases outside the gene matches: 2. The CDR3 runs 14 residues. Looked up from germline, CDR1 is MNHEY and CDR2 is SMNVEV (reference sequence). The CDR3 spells CASSLSGRAYEQYF. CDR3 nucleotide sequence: TGTGCCAGCAGTCTTAGCGGGAGGGCCTACGAGCAGTACTTC.

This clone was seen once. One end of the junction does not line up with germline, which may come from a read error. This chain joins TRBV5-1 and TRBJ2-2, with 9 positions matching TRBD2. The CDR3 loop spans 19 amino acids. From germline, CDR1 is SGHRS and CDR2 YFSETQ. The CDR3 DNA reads TGCGCCAGCAGCTGGAATCCGGGACTAGCAGGCCTGAACACCGGGGAACTGTTTTTT. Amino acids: CASSWNPGLAGLNTGELFF. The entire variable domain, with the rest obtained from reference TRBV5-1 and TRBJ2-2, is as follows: KAGVTQTPRYLIKTRGQQVTLSCSPISGHRSVSWYQQTPGQGLQFLFEYFSETQRNKGNFPGRFSGRQFSNSRSEMNVSTLELGDSALYLCASSWNPGLAGLNTGELFFGEGSRLTVL.

The CDR3 region is CASSPSAGSKRDGYTF. The CDR3 nucleotides are TGTGCCAGCTCACCAAGCGCCGGGAGTAAGAGGGACGGCTACACCTTC. The chain has TRBV18 and TRBJ1-2; possibly TRBD1 for D (5 bases). Germline V CDR1 and CDR2: KGHSH, LQKENI. The CDR3 has 16 residues. Trimming cost V 2 bases and J 8 bases, with 21 bases left between them. The whole variable domain, filled in from reference TRBV18 and TRBJ1-2, reads NAGVMQNPRHLVRRRGQEARLRCSPMKGHSHVYWYRQLPEEGLKFMVYLQKENIIDESGMPKERFSAEFPKEGPSILRIQQVVRGDSAAYFCASSPSAGSKRDGYTFGSGTRLTVV.

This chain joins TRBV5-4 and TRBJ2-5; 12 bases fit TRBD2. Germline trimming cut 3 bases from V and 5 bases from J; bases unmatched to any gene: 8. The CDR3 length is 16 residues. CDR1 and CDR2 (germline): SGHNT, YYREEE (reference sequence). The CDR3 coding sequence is TGTGCCAGCAGCTCGCTGACTAGCGGGAGAGCTGAGACCCAGTACTTC. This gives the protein CASSSLTSGRAETQYF.

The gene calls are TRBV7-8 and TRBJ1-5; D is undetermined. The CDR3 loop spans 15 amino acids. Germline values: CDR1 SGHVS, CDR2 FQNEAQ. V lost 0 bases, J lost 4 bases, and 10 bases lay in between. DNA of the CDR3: TGTGCCAGCAGCTTAGCAATACAGAAAAATCAGCCCCAGCATTTT. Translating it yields CASSLAIQKNQPQHF. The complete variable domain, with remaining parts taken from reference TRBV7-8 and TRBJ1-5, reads GAGVSQSPRYKVAKRGQDVALRCDPISGHVSLFWYQQALGQGPEFLTYFQNEAQLDKSGLPSDRFFAERPEGSVSTLKIQRTQQEDSAVYLCASSLAIQKNQPQHFGDGTRLSIL.

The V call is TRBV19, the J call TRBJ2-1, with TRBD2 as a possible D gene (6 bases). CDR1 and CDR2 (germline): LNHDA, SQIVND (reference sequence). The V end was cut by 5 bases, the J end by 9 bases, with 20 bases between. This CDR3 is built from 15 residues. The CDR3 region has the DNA TGTGCCAGTAGTGCTAGCGTCGGAGGGTCAGGTGAGCAGTTCTTC. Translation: CASSASVGGSGEQFF.

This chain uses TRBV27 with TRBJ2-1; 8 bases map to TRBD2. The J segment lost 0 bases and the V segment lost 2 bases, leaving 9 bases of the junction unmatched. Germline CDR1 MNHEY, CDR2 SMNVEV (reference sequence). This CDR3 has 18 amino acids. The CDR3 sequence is CASSLMGSGGPSYNEQFF. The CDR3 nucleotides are TGTGCCAGCAGTTTAATGGGTTCGGGAGGGCCCTCCTACAATGAGCAGTTCTTC.

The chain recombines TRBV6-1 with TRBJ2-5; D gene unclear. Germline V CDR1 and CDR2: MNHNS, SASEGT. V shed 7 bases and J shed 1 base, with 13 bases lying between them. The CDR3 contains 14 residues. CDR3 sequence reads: CASKSIAAQETQYF. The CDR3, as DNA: TGTGCCAGCAAATCGATAGCAGCCCAAGAGACCCAGTACTTC.

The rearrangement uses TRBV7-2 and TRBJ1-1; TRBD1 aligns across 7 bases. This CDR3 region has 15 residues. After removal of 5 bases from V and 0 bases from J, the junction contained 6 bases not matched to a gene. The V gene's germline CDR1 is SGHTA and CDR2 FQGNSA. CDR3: CASSDREMMNTEAFF. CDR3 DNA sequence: TGTGCCAGCAGCGACAGGGAGATGATGAACACTGAAGCTTTCTTT.

CDR3 residues: CSGTASYEQYF. The CDR3 DNA is TGCAGTGGGACAGCCTCCTACGAGCAGTACTTC. The chain is built from TRBV20-1 and TRBJ2-7, with a possible D match to TRBD1 (6 bases). Germline V gene data show CDR1 as DFQATT and CDR2 as SNEGSKA (reference sequence). The CDR3 has 11 amino acids. V was shortened by 7 bases and J by 0 bases, with 7 bases between the two germline ends.

CDR3 region: CASSVAGTNYNEQFF. The CDR3 DNA sequence: TGTGCCAGCAGCGTAGCCGGGACAAATTACAATGAGCAGTTCTTC. The gene calls are TRBV9 and TRBJ2-1; a weak D match, TRBD1 (6 bases). CDR1 is SGDLS, CDR2 YYNGEE, per germline. The CDR3 consists of 15 residues. The V gene lost 0 bases and the J gene lost 4 bases, with 11 bases spanning the gap.

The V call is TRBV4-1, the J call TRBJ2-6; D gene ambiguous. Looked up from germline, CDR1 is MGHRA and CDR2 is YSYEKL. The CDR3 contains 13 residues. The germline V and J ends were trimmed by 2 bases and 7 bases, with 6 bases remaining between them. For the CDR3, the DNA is TGCGCCAGCAGCCAACTAGACGCCAACGTCCTGACTTTC. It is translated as CASSQLDANVLTF.

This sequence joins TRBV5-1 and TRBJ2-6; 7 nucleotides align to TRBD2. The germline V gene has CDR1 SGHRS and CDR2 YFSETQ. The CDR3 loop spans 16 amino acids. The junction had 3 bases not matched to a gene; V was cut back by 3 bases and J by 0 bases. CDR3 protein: CASSWSGDSGANVLTF. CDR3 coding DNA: TGCGCCAGCAGCTGGAGCGGGGACTCTGGGGCCAACGTCCTGACTTTC.

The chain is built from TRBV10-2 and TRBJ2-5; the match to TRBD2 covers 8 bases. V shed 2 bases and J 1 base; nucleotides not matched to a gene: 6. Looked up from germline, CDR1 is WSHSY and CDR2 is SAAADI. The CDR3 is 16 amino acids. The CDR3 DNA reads TGCGCCAGCAGTGAGGGGATAGCGGGGATCCAAGAGACCCAGTACTTC. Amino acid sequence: CASSEGIAGIQETQYF.